This T cell receptor (beta chain) derives from a study of blood T cell repertoires in COVID-19. Background on the study: Samples came from the United States, Italy and Spain, spanning acute and convalescent COVID-19. Sources were T cells, B-cell-depleted T cells, or PBMCs; the material itself was cDNA or gDNA.

How the authors handled the data: Estimation of nucleated cell counts relied on the amplification of reference gene primers. Data came from immunoSEQ multiplex PCR; TCRdb stores just in-frame clones and leaves some out. V and J calls and clone size are as listed in that table; D and trimming were resolved from the DNA. The table lists 210,000 or so clones, 84% of them singletons. The sample comprised peripheral blood. This clonotype was sampled from a woman in her forties or fifties with active or convalescent COVID-19.

CDR3 bases: TGTGCCAGCAGTGACGACAGGGGGATCTATGGCTACACCTTC. Encoded protein: CASSDDRGIYGYTF. The chain combines TRBV2 with TRBJ1-2, with 9 bases lining up with TRBD1. The length of the CDR3 is 14 residues. CDR1 SNHLY and CDR2 FYNNEI come from the germline V gene. With V trimmed by 3 bases and J by 4 bases, 3 bases remained unmatched.